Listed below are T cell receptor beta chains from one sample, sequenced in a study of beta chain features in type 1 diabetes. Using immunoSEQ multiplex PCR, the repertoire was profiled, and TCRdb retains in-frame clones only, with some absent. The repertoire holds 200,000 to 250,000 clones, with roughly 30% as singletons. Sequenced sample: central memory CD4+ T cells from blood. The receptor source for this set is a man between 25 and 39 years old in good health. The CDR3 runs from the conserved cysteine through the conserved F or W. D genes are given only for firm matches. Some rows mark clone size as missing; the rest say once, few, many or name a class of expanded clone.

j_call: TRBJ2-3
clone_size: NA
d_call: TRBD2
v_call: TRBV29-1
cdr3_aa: CSPVVVAGADTQYF
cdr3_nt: TGCAGCCCGGTGGTGGTCGCGGGAGCAGATACGCAGTATTTT

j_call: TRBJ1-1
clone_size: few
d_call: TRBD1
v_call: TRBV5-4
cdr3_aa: CASNLQGDTEAFF
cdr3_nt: TGTGCCAGCAACCTACAGGGGGACACTGAAGCTTTCTTT

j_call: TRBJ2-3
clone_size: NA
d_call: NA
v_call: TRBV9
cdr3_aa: CASSGLAPGQRDTQYF
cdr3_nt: TGTGCCAGCAGCGGCCTAGCGCCAGGTCAGAGAGATACGCAGTATTTT

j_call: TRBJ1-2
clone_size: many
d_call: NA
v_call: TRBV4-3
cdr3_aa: CASSQDLSGYGYTF
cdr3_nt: TGCGCCAGCAGCCAAGATTTAAGCGGGTATGGCTACACCTTC

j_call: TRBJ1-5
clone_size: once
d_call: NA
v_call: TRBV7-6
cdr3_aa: CASSARGDGNQPQHF
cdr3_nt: TGTGCCAGCAGCGCAAGGGGGGATGGCAATCAGCCCCAGCATTTT

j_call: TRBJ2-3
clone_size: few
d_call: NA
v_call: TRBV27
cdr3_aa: CASRRRDVSSTDTQYF
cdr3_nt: TGTGCCAGCCGTCGGCGGGACGTCTCTAGCACAGATACGCAGTATTTT

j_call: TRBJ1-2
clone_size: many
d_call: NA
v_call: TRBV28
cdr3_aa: CASRVPLGGYTF
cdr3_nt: TGTGCCAGCAGGGTACCCCTTGGGGGCTACACCTTC

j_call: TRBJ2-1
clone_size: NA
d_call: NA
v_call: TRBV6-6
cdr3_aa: CASRRTAAANEQFF
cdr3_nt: TGTGCCAGCAGGAGGACAGCTGCAGCCAATGAGCAGTTCTTC

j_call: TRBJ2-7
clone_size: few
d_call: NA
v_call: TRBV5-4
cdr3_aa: CASSLVYDLEQYF
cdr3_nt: TGTGCCAGCAGCTTGGTATACGACCTGGAGCAGTACTTC

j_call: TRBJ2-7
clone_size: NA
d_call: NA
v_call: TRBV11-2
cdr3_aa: CASSANYEQYF
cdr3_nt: TGTGCCAGCAGCGCGAACTACGAGCAGTACTTC

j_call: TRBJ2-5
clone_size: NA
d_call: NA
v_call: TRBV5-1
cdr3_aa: CASRLGGQETQYF
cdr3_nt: TGCGCCAGCAGATTGGGGGGCCAAGAGACCCAGTACTTC

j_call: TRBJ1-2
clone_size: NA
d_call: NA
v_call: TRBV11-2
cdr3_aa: CASSLGQGYGYTF
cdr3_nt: TGTGCCAGCAGCTTAGGGCAGGGGTATGGCTACACCTTC

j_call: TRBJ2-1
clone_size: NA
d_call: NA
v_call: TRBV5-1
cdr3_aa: CASSLEDNEQFF
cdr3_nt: TGCGCCAGCAGCTTGGAAGACAATGAGCAGTTCTTC

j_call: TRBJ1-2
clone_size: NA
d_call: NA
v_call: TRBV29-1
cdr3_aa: CSVETSGYTF
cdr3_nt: TGCAGCGTTGAGACTTCCGGCTACACCTTC

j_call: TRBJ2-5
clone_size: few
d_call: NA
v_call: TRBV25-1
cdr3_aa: CASTRDIGETQYF
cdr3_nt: TGTGCCAGCACCAGGGACATCGGAGAGACCCAGTACTTC

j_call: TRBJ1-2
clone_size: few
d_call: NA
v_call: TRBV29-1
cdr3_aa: CSVERGYTF
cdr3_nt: TGCAGCGTTGAGAGGGGCTACACCTTC

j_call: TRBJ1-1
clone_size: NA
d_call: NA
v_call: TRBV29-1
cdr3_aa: CSARGAGNTEAFF
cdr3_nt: TGCAGCGCCCGAGGGGCCGGGAACACTGAAGCTTTCTTT

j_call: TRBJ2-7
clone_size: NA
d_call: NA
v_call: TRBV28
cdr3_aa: CASSLVAAYEQYF
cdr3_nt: TGTGCCAGCAGTTTGGTAGCCGCCTACGAGCAGTACTTC

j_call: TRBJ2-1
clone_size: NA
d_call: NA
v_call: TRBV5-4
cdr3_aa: CASSSGGNSYNEQFF
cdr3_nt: TGTGCCAGCAGCTCAGGAGGGAACTCCTACAATGAGCAGTTCTTC

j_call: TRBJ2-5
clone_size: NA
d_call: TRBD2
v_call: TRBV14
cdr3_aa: CASSQLAGGSETQYF
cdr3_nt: TGTGCCAGCAGCCAATTAGCGGGAGGGTCGGAGACCCAGTACTTC

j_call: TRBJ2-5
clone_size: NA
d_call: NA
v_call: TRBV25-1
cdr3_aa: CASSESSRIQETQYF
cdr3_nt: TGTGCCAGCAGTGAATCCTCCCGGATTCAAGAGACCCAGTACTTC

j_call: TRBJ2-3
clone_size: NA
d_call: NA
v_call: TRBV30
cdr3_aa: CACQRSVSTDTQYF
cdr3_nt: TGTGCCTGCCAGAGGAGCGTTAGCACAGATACGCAGTATTTT

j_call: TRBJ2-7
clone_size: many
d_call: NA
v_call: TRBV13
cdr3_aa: CASSPAGQTYEQYF
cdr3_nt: TGTGCCAGCAGTCCCGCGGGACAGACCTACGAGCAGTACTTC

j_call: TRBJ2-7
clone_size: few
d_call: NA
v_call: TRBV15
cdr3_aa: CATSVGRSYEQYF
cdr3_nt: TGTGCCACCAGCGTAGGGCGGTCCTACGAGCAGTACTTC

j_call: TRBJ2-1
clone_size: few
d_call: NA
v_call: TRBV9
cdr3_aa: CASSVATNGVNEQFF
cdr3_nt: TGTGCCAGCAGCGTAGCTACGAACGGAGTGAATGAGCAGTTCTTC

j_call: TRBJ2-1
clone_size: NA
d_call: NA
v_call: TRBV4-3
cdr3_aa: CASSQDHGLDNSFF
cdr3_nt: TGCGCCAGCAGCCAAGATCATGGCCTGGATAACTCGTTCTTC

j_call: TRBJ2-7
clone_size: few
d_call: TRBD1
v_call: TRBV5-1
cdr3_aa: CASSSAGQGLHEQYF
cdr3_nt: TGCGCCAGCAGCTCCGCGGGACAGGGGCTCCACGAGCAGTACTTC

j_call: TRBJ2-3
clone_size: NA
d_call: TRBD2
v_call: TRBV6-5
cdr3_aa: CASSEGLVTDTQYF
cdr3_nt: TGTGCCAGCAGTGAAGGACTAGTCACAGATACGCAGTATTTT

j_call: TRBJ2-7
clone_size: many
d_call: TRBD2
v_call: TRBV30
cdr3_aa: CAWSLAGYEQYF
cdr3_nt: TGTGCCTGGTCCCTAGCGGGGTACGAGCAGTACTTC

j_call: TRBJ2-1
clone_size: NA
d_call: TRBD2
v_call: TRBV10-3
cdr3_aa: CAISPLAGNDNEQFF
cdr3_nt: TGTGCCATCAGTCCTCTAGCGGGGAACGACAATGAGCAGTTCTTC

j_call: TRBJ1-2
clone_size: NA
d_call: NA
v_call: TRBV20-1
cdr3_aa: CSADGFYGYTF
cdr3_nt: TGCAGTGCCGACGGGTTCTATGGCTACACCTTC

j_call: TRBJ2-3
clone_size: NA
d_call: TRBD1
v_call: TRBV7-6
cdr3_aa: CASSPRDRGTDTQYF
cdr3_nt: TGTGCCAGCAGCCCCCGGGACAGGGGCACAGATACGCAGTATTTT

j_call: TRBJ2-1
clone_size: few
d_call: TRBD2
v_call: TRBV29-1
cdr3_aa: CSAPRAGERNEQFF
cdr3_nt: TGCAGCGCCCCTCGAGCGGGAGAGCGCAATGAGCAGTTCTTC

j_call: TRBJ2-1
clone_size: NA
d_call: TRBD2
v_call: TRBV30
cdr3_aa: CAWSPGGGYNEQFF
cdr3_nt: TGTGCCTGGAGTCCCGGCGGGGGCTACAATGAGCAGTTCTTC

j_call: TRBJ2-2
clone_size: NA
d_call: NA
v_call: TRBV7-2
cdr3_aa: CASSPQGELFF
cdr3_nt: TGTGCCAGCAGCCCTCAAGGGGAGCTGTTTTTT

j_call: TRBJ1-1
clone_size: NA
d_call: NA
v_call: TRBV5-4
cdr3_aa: CASSTRANTEAFF
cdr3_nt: TGTGCCAGCAGCACTAGAGCGAACACTGAAGCTTTCTTT

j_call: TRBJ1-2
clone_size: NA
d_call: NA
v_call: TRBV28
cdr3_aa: CASRVQGRGYGYTF
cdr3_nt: TGTGCCAGCAGGGTACAAGGACGGGGCTATGGCTACACCTTC

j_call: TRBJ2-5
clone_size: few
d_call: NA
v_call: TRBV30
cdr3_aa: CAWSRGETQYF
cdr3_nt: TGTGCCTGGAGTCGAGGGGAGACCCAGTACTTC

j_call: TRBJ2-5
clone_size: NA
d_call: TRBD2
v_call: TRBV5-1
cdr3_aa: CASSLVTSGEETQYF
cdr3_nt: TGCGCCAGCAGCTTGGTGACTAGCGGGGAGGAGACCCAGTACTTC

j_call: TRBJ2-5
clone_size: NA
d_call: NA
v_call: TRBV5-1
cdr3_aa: CASSLGSQQETQYF
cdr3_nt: TGCGCCAGCAGCTTGGGTAGCCAACAAGAGACCCAGTACTTC

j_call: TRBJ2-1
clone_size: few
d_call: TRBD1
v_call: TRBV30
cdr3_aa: CAWSVRLDRGYNEQFF
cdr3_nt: TGTGCCTGGAGTGTAAGGCTAGACAGGGGGTACAATGAGCAGTTCTTC

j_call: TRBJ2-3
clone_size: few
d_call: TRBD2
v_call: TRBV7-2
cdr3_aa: CASSTSGGGDTQYF
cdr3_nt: TGTGCCAGCAGCACTAGCGGGGGTGGTGATACGCAGTATTTT

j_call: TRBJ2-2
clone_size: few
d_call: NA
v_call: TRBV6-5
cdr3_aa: CASSPGLFSGELFF
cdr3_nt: TGTGCCAGCTCCCCCGGACTGTTCAGCGGGGAGCTGTTTTTT

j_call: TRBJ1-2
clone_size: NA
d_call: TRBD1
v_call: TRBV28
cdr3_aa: CASREGQGMAHYGYTF
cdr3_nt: TGTGCCAGCAGAGAGGGACAGGGTATGGCCCACTATGGCTACACCTTC

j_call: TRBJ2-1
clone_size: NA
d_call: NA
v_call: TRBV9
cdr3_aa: CASRKDHNEQFF
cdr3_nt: TGTGCCAGCCGCAAGGACCACAATGAGCAGTTCTTC

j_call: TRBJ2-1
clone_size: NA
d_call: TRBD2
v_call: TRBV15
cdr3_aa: CATSRASGANNEQFF
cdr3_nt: TGTGCCACCAGCAGGGCTAGCGGGGCCAACAATGAGCAGTTCTTC

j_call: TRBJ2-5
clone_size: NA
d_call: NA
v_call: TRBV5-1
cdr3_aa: CASSLVQPAETQYF
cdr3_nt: TGCGCCAGCAGCTTGGTACAACCTGCGGAGACCCAGTACTTC

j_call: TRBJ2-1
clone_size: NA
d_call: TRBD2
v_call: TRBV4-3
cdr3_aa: CASRLAGGPRDEQFF
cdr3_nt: TGCGCCAGCAGACTAGCGGGAGGGCCGCGGGATGAGCAGTTCTTC

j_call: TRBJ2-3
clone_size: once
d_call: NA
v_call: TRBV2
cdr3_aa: CASSDGDTQYF
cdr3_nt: TGTGCCAGCAGTGATGGTGATACGCAGTATTTT

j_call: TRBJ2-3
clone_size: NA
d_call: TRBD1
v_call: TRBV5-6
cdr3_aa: CASSLGQGGTDTQYF
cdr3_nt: TGTGCCAGCAGCTTGGGACAGGGGGGCACAGATACGCAGTATTTT

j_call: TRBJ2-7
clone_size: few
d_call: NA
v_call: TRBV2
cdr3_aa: CASTIYREELGEQYF
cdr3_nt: TGTGCCAGCACCATCTACAGGGAAGAGCTTGGCGAGCAGTACTTC

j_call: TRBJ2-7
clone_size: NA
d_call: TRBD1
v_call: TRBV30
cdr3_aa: CAFRGTGGYEQYF
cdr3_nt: TGTGCCTTCAGAGGGACAGGGGGCTACGAGCAGTACTTC